Here is one TCR beta chain with its context. Its antigen target is currently unknown. Base quality data are lacking; no much larger clone is found one base away. This specimen belongs to a study of blood T cell repertoires in COVID-19 (dated by TCRdb to the early 2020s). Broadly, across the study: The collaborator samples originated in the United States, Italy and Spain and spanned the acute and convalescent phases of COVID-19. The material from the prospective study consisted of cDNA or gDNA derived from T cells, B-cell-depleted T cells, or PBMCs. The dataset comprised deeply sampled blood TCRbeta repertoires from subjects exposed to, actively infected with, or recovered from COVID-19. The repertoires were released in a freely available public database meant as a resource for research on the immune response to SARS-CoV-2. Samples came from the ongoing ImmuneRACE study (first 160 participants) plus 1,254 subjects from 6 global collaborators. Nearly every sample came with metadata listing a de-identified subject ID, COVID-19 status, age in years and sex. Where available, HLA class I and class II types were obtained from metadata supplied by the sample provider rather than from assay-based typing.

CDR1 and CDR2 are read off the germline V gene as SGHTA and FQGNSA. Counted from cysteine to phenylalanine, this CDR3 has 14 amino acids. The DNA shown is the 42-base CDR3, in frame from base 1. V is pared back by 5 bases and J by 3 bases, with 14 bases lying between the germline termini. What the research found in general, with its limitations: Clinical and demographic metadata were provided uncurated, with the amount varying by source and participant.

In Seattle, one collaborating source enrolled patients while the infection was active and tracked those patients longitudinally over the course of disease. The collaborating institutions used their own protocols to collect whole blood in K2EDTA tubes. For TCRbeta analysis, collaborators shipped samples in one of three forms: frozen whole blood, isolated PBMCs, or DNA extracted from either of those sample types. TCRbeta CDR3 regions were amplified from genomic DNA by means of the immunoSEQ Assay, a bias-controlled multiplex PCR. On the authors' methods: The number of nucleated cells in each sample was estimated from the amplification of reference gene primers within the assay. To quantify the absolute abundance of each unique TCRbeta CDR3 rearrangement, sequence reads were collapsed and filtered. For each sample, productive Simpson clonality was calculated as the square root of Simpson's diversity index over productive rearrangements. TCRdb re-hosts the immuneACCESS table, in-frame sequences only. Its copies lack some clones; in the studies checked, an unresolved V gene accounts for under half of them, and the cause for the rest is not known. Clone size and the V and J calls come from that table; the DNA yielded D and trimming. For this sample there are 150,000 to 200,000 clones; 86% appear just once. The ten largest clones take up approximately 11% of the sample.

The TCR sequence derives from a woman aged 60-75 years with COVID-19, enrolled during active disease. Sequenced material: peripheral blood. This receptor chain uses TRBV7-2 and TRBJ2-7, with a tentative D gene TRBD1 over 5 matching bases. The sequenced DNA: TGTGCCAGCAGCCCCGATTACAGGAGCTACGAGCAGTACTTC. This encodes CASSPDYRSYEQYF.